These T cell receptor beta chains were read from a single sample in a study of T cells in Graves' hyperthyroidism and ophthalmopathy. TCRdb redid the calling of the multiplex PCR reads with MiXCR, one entry per CDR3 protein. The sample gives under 350,000 distinct CDR3 sequences, 21% of which show up once; around 50% is in the top ten. Sample: blood. These receptor sequences come from a woman aged 45-65 years with Graves' hyperthyroidism. The CDR3 runs from the conserved cysteine through the conserved F or W.

V gene,J gene,CDR3 protein
TRBV9,TRBJ1-5,CASSAVTDQPQHF
TRBV29-1,TRBJ2-5,CSVAYETDQETQYF
TRBV6-2/TRBV6-3,TRBJ2-5,CASSDRDRGQETQYF
TRBV7-8,TRBJ1-5,CASVGQTGSNQPQHF
TRBV28,TRBJ2-7,CASSYSTDSYSEQYF
TRBV5-1,TRBJ2-2,CASSLGLAGGPDTGELFF
TRBV20-1,TRBJ2-5,CSARDPGQGSETQYF
TRBV6-1,TRBJ1-2,CASRNFIGSIPGYTF
TRBV2,TRBJ1-1,CASSYVTGENTEAFF
TRBV2,TRBJ1-2,CASMGQGARYGYTF
TRBV7-2,TRBJ1-2,CASSSQGELTYGYTF
TRBV9,TRBJ1-1,CASSDNGKANTEAFF
TRBV6-5,TRBJ2-7,CASSYSASGSVYEQYF
TRBV7-2,TRBJ2-7,CASSLNTGQYYEQYF
TRBV5-8,TRBJ1-1,CASSAGTRRLTEAFF